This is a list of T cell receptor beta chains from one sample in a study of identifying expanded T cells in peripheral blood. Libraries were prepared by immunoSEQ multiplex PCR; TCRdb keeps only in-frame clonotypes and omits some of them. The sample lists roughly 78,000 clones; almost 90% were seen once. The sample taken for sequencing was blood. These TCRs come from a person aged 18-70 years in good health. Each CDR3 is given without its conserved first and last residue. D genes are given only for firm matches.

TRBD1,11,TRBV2,ASTGQGTDTQY
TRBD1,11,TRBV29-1,SVSRDRGLPQH
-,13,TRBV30,AWRPGGGILDGYT
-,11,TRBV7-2,ASSSPGSETQY
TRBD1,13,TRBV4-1,ASSQGDSPYYGYT
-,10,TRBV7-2,ASSQQGYEQY
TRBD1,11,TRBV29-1,SVRTGPFYEQY
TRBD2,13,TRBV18,ASSPRGAGTDTQY
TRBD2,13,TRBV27,ASRPSGGPPDTQY
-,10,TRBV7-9,ASSPLGDTQY
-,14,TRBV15,ATSRVPLGGTDTQY
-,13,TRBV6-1,ASSEGSVTTGELF
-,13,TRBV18,ASSRNQLSNYGYT
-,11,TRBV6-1,ASSSVRGETQY
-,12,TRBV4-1,ASSQDWGNSPLH
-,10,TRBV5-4,ASSSVGVEAF
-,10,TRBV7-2,ASSPEGGAQY
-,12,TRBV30,AWSPRGRDQPQH
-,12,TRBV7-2,ASSPVAGNQPQH
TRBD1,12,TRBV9,ASSLRQGPGELF
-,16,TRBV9,ASSVGQTSPRSGYGYT
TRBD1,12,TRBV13,ASSRTGGGGEAF
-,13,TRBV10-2,ASSESGSPRDTQY
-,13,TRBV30,AWSVPGGGGAAQH
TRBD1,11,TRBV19,ASNGQGGQPQH
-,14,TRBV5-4,ASSLRGKRITDTQY
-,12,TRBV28,ASSLPRVGNTIY
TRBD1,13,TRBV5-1,ASSLGTGAGNTIY
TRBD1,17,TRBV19,ARISWGQFGTAWNQPQH
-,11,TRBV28,ASRDTHYNEQF
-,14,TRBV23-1,ASSQSAVVPNTEAF
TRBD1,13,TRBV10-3,AIRETGDGNQPQH
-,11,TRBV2,ASSGENTGELF
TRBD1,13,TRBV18,ASSSPGTANNEQF
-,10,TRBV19,ASSNGYNEQF
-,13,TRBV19,ASSIGKSSYNEQF
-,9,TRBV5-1,ASSLAGTIY
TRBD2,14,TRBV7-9,ASSRSGTSITYEQY
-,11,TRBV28,ASSPGTRNEQF
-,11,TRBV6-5,ASSDPNRDGYT
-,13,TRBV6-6,ASSYGAGASYEQY
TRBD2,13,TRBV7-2,ASSFSGGRYNEQF
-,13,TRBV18,ASSPPYGAGETQY
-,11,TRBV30,AWSVMGDSEAF
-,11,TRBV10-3,AISEHNTDTQY
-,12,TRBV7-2,ASSLVPESYEQY
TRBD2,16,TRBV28,ASSFRASGRRSYNEQF
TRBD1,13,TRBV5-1,ASSRQGEHTGELF
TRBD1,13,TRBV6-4,ASSQGGQGFYPLH
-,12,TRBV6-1,ASSVSGTTDTQY
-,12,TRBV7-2,ASSLNLEGQPQH
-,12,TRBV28,ASNKIRENTEAF